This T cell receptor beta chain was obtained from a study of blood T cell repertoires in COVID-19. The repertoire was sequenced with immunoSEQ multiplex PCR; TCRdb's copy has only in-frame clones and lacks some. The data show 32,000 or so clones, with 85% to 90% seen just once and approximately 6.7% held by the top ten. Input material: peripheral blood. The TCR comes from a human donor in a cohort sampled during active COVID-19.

In DNA, the CDR3 is TGTGCCAGCAGCTTCGGAGACAGCTCTATGGAGAGAACCTTC. Protein sequence: CASSFGDSSMERTF. V usage is TRBV5-4 and J usage is TRBJ1-2; D might be TRBD1 (5 bases). CDR1 is SGHNT and CDR2 is YYREEE in the germline V gene (reference sequence). Trimming shortened V by 2 bases and J by 14 bases, and 22 bases separated the two germline ends. This CDR3 is 14 amino acids long.